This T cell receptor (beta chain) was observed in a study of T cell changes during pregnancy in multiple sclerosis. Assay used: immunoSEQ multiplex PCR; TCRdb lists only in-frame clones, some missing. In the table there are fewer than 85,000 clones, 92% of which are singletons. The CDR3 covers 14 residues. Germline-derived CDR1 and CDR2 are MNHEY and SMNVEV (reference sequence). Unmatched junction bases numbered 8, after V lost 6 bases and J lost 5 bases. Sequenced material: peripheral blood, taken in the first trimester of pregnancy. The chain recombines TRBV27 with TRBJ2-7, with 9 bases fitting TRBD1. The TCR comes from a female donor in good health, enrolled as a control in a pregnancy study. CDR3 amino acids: CASSPRGTGHEQYF. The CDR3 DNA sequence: TGTGCCAGCAGCCCGAGAGGGACAGGGCACGAGCAGTACTTC.